This TCR beta chain was sequenced in a study of cytomegalovirus exposure and HLA in healthy donors. Study context: The use of the same platform for the 120 or so validation repertoires and the 550 to 700 first-cohort repertoires was reported by a later analysis.

General study findings and limits: Reports indicated that the classifier achieved high specificity and sensitivity in diagnosing cytomegalovirus status. Rarity held for most TCR sequences, but there were some public TCRs that occurred in many donors. Specific recognition of CMV antigens was confirmed in vitro for a few chains (all CMV-associated).

Worth noting for this clone: Its antigen is still unknown.

CDR1 LGHNA and CDR2 YNFKEQ come from the germline V gene. The germline V and J ends were trimmed by 0 bases and 5 bases, with 4 bases remaining between them. This CDR3 contains 12 residues. Clones were sequenced by immunoSEQ multiplex PCR, and TCRdb holds only the in-frame ones, with some missing. Here the sample spans around 170,000 clones, roughly 85% being singletons. The TCR originated in a young man in good health and CMV-seropositive. Sequencing was done on a sample of PBMCs. The gene calls are TRBV4-2 and TRBJ1-1; D uncertain. The CDR3 loop reads CASSQDPTEAFF. DNA of the CDR3: TGTGCCAGCAGCCAAGATCCGACTGAAGCTTTCTTT.